What follows is one TCR beta chain and its context. The antigen remains unidentified. CDR3 size: 15 residues. V gave up 2 bases and J gave up 2 bases; unmatched junction bases: 6. Germline CDR1 MNHNY, CDR2 SVGAGI (reference sequence). Per sample, roughly 99,000 TCR templates were assayed. TCRdb's copy holds only in-frame clones and misses some; the assay was immunoSEQ multiplex PCR. Altogether fewer than 85,000 clones are present, about 91% being singletons, with the ten largest covering under 2%. These data belong to a study of siplizumab effects on memory and regulatory T cells. Broader study findings: For siplizumab cultures, the suppressive function of their proliferating Tregs was not confirmed. An assignable naive or memory phenotype was lacking in roughly 75-95% of proliferating CD4+ or CD8+ clones. There appeared to be greater diversity in naive T cells than in memory cells, and naive T cells seemed major contributors to the alloresponse.

Sequenced material: Tregs sorted from blood. The gene calls are TRBV6-6 and TRBJ2-7, with 7 bases that match TRBD2. This TCR was sampled from a human donor in good health. CDR3 sequence (DNA): TGTGCCAGCAGTTACGGACCGGGGGGTCCCTACGAGCAGTACTTC. Protein product: CASSYGPGGPYEQYF.